The clone carrying this TCR beta chain was recorded a few times. These data originate in a study of blood T cell repertoires in COVID-19. Sequencing was performed with immunoSEQ multiplex PCR; in TCRdb, only in-frame clones are kept and a portion is missing. The sample has some 220,000 clones; approximately 80% are singletons. CDR3 size: 14 residues. The V end lost 2 bases, the J end lost 4 bases, and 11 bases lay between the germline ends. The V gene's germline CDR1 is SGHAT and CDR2 FQNNGV. This rearrangement joins TRBV11-2 to TRBJ1-1, with D perhaps matching TRBD1 (5 bases). Input material: peripheral blood. The source is a human donor in a cohort sampled during active COVID-19. CDR3: CASSLQGPGTEAFF. The CDR3 bases are TGTGCCAGCAGCTTACAGGGTCCGGGCACTGAAGCTTTCTTT.